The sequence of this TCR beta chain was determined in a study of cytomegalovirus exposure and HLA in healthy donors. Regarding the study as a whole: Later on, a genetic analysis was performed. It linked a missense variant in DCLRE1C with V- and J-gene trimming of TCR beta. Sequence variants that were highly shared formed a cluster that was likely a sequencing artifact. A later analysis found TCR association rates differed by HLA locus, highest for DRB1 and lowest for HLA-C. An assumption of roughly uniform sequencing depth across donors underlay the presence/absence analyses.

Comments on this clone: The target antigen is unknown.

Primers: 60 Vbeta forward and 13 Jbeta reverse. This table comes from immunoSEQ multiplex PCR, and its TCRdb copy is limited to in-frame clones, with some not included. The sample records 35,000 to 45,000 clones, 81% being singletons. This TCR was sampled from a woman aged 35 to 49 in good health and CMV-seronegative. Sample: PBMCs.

The CDR3 reads CASTITINEKLFF. CDR3 nucleotides: TGTGCCAGTACAATCACCATCAATGAAAAACTGTTTTTT. The chain employs TRBV6-1 and TRBJ1-4; D is unresolved. Germline V gene data show CDR1 as MNHNS and CDR2 as SASEGT. There are 13 residues in the CDR3. The ends were cut back, 9 bases at V and 5 bases at J, with 13 bases in the middle.